This T cell receptor (beta chain) is drawn from a study of blood T cells in healthy people across ages. This CDR3 spans 15 amino acids. From germline, CDR1 is SGHTA and CDR2 FQGNSA. V gave up 5 bases and J gave up 6 bases, with 19 bases separating them. Donors each provided about 9.5 milliliters of peripheral blood. Primed by a sample-barcoded 5' primer and a J-beta primer mix, a second PCR proceeded for roughly 6 to 12 cycles. TCRdb re-derived calls from the 5' RACE reads in MiXCR, one entry per CDR3 protein. This table holds about a million distinct CDR3 sequences, roughly 52% found once. The sample taken for sequencing was blood. The origin of this receptor is a man aged 30 to 39 in good health. V is TRBV7-2 and J is TRBJ1-1; D may be TRBD1 (5 bases). The CDR3 DNA reads TGTGCCAGCAGCCCGCGGTTGGGGGGGGACTCTGAAGCTTTCTTT. Its translation: CASSPRLGGDSEAFF.